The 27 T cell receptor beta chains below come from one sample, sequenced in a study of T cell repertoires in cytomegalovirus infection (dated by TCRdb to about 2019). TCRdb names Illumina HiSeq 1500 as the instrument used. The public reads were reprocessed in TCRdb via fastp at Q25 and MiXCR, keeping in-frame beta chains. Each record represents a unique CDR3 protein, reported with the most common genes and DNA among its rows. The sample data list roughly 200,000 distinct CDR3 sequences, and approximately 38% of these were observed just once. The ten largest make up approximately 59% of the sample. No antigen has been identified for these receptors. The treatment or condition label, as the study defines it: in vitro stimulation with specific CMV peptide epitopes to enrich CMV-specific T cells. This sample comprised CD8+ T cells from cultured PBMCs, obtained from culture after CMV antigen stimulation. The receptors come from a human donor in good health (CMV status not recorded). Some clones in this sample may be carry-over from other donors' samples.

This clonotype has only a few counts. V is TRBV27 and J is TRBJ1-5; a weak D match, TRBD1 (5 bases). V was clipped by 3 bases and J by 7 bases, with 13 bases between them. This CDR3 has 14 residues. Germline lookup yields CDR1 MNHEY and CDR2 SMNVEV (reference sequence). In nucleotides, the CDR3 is TGTGCCAGCAGTTTTATGGGAAGGGGCCAGCCCCAGCATTTT. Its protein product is CASSFMGRGQPQHF.

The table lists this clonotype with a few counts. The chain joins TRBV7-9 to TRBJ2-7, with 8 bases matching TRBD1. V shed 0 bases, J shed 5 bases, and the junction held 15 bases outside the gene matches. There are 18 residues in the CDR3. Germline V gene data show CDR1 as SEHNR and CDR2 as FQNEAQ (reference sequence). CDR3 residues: CASSLAGQGRPRLHEQYF. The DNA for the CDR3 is TGTGCCAGCAGCTTAGCTGGACAGGGTCGACCTCGTCTCCACGAGCAGTACTTC.

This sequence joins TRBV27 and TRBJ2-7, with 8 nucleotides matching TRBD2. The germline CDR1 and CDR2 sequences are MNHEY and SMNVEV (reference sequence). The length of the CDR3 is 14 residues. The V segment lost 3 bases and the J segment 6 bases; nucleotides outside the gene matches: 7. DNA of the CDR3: TGTGCCAGCAGTTTTCCGGGGGGGGATGGCGAGCAGTACTTC. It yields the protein CASSFPGGDGEQYF.

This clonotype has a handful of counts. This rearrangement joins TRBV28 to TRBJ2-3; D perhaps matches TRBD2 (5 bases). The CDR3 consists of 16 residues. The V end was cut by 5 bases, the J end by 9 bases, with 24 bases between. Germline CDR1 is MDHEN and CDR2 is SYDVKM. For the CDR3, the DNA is TGTGCCAGCAGTCTGGGATGGGAAGTAGCGTCAACCACGCAGTATTTT. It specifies CASSLGWEVASTTQYF. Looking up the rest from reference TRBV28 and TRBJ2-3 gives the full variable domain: DVKVTQSSRYLVKRTGEKVFLECVQDMDHENMFWYRQDPGLGLRLIYFSYDVKMKEKGDIPEGYSVSREKKERFSLILESASTNQTSMYLCASSLGWEVASTTQYFGPGTRLTVL.

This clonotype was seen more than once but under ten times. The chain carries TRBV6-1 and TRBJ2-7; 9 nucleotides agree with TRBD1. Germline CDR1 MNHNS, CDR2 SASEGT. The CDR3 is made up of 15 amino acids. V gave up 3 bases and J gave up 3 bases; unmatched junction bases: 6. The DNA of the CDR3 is TGTGCCAGCAGTGAGAGGGGGACAGGGATCTACGAGCAGTACTTC. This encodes CASSERGTGIYEQYF.

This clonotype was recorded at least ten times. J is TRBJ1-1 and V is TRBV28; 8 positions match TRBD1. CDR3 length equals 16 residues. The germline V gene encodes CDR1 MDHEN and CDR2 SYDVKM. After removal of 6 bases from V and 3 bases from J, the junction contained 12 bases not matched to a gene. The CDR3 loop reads CASSPSGGYQYTEAFF. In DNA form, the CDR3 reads TGTGCCAGCAGCCCATCAGGGGGCTATCAGTACACTGAAGCTTTCTTT.

CDR3 DNA: TGTGCCAGCAGTGACGGGGTGCCCCGAGGAGAGACCCAGTACTTC. Encoded protein: CASSDGVPRGETQYF. The V gene is TRBV25-1, the J gene TRBJ2-5; D perhaps matches TRBD2 (5 bases). Per germline, CDR1 MGHDK and CDR2 SYGVNS. Trimming removed 3 bases from V and 4 bases from J, with 15 bases in between. The CDR3 consists of 15 residues.

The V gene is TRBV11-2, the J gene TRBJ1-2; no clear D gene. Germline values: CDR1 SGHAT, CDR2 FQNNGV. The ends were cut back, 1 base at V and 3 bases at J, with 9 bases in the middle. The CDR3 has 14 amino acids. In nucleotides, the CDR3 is TGTGCCAGCAGCTTAGGAGGGAGGCACTATGGCTACACCTTC. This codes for CASSLGGRHYGYTF.

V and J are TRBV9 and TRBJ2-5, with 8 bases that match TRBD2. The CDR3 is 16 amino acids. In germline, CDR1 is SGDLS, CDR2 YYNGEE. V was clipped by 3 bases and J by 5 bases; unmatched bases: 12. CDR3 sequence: CASSGAGGGSFETQYF. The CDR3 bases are TGTGCCAGCAGCGGCGCGGGGGGAGGATCCTTTGAGACCCAGTACTTC.

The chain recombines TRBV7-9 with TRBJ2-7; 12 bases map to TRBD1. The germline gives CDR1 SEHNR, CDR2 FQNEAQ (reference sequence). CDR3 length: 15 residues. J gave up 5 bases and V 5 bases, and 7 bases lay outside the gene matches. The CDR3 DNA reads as TGTGCCAGCAGCCCCCGGGACAGGGGGCGAGACGAGCAGTACTTC. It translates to CASSPRDRGRDEQYF.

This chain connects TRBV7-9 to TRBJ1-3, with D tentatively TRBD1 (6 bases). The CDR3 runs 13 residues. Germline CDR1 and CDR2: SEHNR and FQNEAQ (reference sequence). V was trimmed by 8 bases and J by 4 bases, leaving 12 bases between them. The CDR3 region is CASSTGIGNTIYF. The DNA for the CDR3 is TGTGCCAGCTCCACAGGGATCGGAAACACCATATATTTT.

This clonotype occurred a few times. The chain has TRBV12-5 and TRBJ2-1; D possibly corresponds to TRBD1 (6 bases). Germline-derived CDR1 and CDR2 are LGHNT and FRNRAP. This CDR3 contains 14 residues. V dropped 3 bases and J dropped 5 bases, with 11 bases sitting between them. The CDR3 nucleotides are TGTGCTAGTGGTTTAACAGGGCCGAACAATGAGCAGTTCTTC. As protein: CASGLTGPNNEQFF.

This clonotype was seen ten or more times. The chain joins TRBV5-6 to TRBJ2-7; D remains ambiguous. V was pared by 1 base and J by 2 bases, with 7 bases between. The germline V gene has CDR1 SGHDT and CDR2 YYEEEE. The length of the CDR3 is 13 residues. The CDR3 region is CASSLRIPYEQYF. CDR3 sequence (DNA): TGTGCCAGCAGCTTGCGGATCCCCTACGAGCAGTACTTC.

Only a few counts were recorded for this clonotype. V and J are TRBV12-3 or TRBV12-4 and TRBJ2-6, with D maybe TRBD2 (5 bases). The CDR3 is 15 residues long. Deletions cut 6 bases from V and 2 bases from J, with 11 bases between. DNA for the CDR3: TGTGCCAGCAGCCAAGGAGGAGCTGGGGCCAACGTCCTGACTTTC. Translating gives CASSQGGAGANVLTF.

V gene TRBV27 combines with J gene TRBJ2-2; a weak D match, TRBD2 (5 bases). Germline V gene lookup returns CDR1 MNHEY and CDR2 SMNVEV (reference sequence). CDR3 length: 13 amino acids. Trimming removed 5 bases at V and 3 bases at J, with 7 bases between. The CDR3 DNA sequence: TGTGCCAGCAGTGGGAGCGACACCGGGGAGCTGTTTTTT. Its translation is CASSGSDTGELFF.

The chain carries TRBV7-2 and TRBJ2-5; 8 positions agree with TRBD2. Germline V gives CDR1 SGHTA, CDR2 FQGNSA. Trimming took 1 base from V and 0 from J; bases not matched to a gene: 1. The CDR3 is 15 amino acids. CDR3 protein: CASSLELADQETQYF. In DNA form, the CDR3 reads TGTGCCAGCAGCTTAGAACTAGCGGACCAAGAGACCCAGTACTTC.

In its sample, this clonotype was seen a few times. The CDR3 here is CASSPRTSGRATDTQYF. CDR3 coding DNA: TGTGCCAGCAGTCCGCGGACTAGCGGGAGGGCGACAGATACGCAGTATTTT. The V and J genes are TRBV27 and TRBJ2-3; the match to TRBD2 covers 15 bases. The trim removed 5 bases at V and 3 bases at J, leaving 6 bases unmatched. Germline V gene data show CDR1 as MNHEY and CDR2 as SMNVEV (reference sequence). This CDR3 is built from 17 residues.

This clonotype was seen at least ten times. Here the CDR3 DNA reads TGTGCCGCAGGACAGGCAGACAATGAGCAGTTCTTC. This translates into CAAGQADNEQFF. The V and J genes are TRBV7-6 and TRBJ2-1; the match to TRBD1 covers 7 bases. The CDR3 runs to 12 residues. Losses at the gene ends were 11 bases for V and 5 bases for J; bases not matched to a gene: 6. Germline loops: CDR1 SGHVS, CDR2 FNYEAQ.

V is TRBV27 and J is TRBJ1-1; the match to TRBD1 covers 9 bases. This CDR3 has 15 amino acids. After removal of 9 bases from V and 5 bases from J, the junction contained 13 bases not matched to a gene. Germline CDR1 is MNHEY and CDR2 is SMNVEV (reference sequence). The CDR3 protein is CARSVRDREKTEAFF. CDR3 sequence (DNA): TGTGCCAGAAGTGTCCGGGACAGGGAGAAAACTGAAGCTTTCTTT.

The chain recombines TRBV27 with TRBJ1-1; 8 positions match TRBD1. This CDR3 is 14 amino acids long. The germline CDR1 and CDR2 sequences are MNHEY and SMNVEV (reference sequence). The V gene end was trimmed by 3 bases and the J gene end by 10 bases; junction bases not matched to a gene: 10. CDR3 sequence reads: CASSFQGGQGLAFF. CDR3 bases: TGTGCCAGCAGTTTCCAAGGTGGACAGGGTTTAGCTTTCTTT.

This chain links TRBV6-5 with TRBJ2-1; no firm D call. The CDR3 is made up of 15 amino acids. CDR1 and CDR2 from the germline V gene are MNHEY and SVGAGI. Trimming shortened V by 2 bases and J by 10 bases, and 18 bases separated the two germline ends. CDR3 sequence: CASSYGPEEAGEQFF. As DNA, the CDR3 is TGTGCCAGCAGTTACGGCCCAGAGGAAGCCGGCGAGCAGTTCTTC.

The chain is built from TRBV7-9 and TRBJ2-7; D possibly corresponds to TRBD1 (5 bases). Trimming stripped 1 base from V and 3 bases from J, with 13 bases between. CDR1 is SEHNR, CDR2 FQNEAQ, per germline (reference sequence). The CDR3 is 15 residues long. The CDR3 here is CASSLGGGASYEQYF. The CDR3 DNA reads TGTGCCAGCAGCTTAGGGGGCGGAGCCAGCTACGAGCAGTACTTC.

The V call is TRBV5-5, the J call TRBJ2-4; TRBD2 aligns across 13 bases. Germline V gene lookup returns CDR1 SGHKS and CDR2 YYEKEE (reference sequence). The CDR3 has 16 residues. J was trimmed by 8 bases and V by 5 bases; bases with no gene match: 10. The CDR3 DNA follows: TGTGCCAGCAGTCGGACTAGCGGGGGAATCGGAGACATTCAGTACTTC. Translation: CASSRTSGGIGDIQYF.

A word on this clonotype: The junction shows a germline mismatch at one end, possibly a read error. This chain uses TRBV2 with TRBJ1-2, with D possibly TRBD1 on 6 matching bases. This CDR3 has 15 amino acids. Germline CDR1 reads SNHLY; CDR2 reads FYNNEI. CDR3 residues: CSSKDSLSPWCVYTF. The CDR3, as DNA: TGTTCCAGCAAGGACAGCCTCTCCCCCTGGTGCGTCTACACCTTC.

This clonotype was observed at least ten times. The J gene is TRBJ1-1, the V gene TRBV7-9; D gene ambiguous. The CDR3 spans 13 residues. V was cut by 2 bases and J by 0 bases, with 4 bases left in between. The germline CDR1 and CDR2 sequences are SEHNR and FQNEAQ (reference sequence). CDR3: CASSLRMNTEAFF. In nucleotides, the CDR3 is TGTGCCAGCAGCTTAAGGATGAACACTGAAGCTTTCTTT.

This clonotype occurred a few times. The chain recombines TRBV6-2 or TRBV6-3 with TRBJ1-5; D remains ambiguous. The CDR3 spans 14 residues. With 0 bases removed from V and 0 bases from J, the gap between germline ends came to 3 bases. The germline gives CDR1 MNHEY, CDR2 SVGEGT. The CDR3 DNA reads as TGTGCCAGCAGTTACTCGGGTAGCAATCAGCCCCAGCATTTT. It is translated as CASSYSGSNQPQHF.

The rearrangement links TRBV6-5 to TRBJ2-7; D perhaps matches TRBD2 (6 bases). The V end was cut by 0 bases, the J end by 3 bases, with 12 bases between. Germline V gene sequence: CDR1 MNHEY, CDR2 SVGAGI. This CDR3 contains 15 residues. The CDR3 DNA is TGTGCCAGCAGTTACTCGGAGGGAAATTTCTACGAGCAGTACTTC. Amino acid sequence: CASSYSEGNFYEQYF.